This TCR beta chain derives from a study of cytomegalovirus exposure and HLA in healthy donors. Study-level background: The approximately 120 million unique TCR beta sequences, from roughly 180 million T cells, were found by an earlier analysis. Regarding the study as a whole: Previously analyzed data showed that most TCR beta V segments were productive at a frequency of about 90% or about 30%. Cytomegalovirus status, reportedly, was diagnosed with high specificity and sensitivity by the classifier.

Comments on this clone: Its antigen is not known.

PCR involved 60 Vbeta and 13 Jbeta primers. Per the original data handling: An analysis performed later counted roughly 80 million unique TCR beta chains (approximately 10 million of them shared). Produced via immunoSEQ multiplex PCR; TCRdb's table is partial and in-frame only. V, J and clone size are taken as reported in that table, and D and trimming were inferred from the DNA itself. The sample has 210,000 or so clones; roughly 85% are singletons. V was trimmed by 6 bases and J by 6 bases, leaving 11 bases between them. The CDR3 runs to 12 residues. Germline loops: CDR1 SEHNR, CDR2 FQNEAQ (reference sequence).

The source material was PBMCs. The chain employs TRBV7-9 and TRBJ1-2; D ambiguous. The sequence was collected from a girl aged 2 to 9 in good health and CMV-seronegative. In DNA form, the CDR3 reads TGTGCCAGCAGTCGGGAAGAGAATGGCTACACCTTC. The encoded protein is CASSREENGYTF.